The present TCR beta chain was sequenced within a study of blood T cell repertoires in COVID-19. Measured with immunoSEQ multiplex PCR; TCRdb has only the in-frame clones, and not every one. The data hold 300,000 or so clones, with about 85% observed a single time. The V gene's germline CDR1 is MNHEY and CDR2 SMNVEV (reference sequence). Trimming removed 0 bases at V and 6 bases at J, with 8 bases between. The CDR3 has 14 residues. The clonotype comes from a woman aged 25 to 39 who had recovered from COVID-19. This chain connects TRBV27 to TRBJ2-2, with D hard to call. The sample taken for sequencing was PBMCs or T cells enriched from blood (not recorded which). CDR3 DNA sequence: TGTGCCAGCAGTTTATCGCGAGTTCCCGGGGAGCTGTTTTTT. Protein sequence: CASSLSRVPGELFF.